Included here is one T cell receptor (beta chain) sequence, with context. Its antigen is currently unknown. This entry is derived from a study of cytomegalovirus exposure and HLA in healthy donors. Whole-study context: The approximately 710 first-cohort repertoires and the 110 or so validation repertoires shared the same platform, a later analysis reported. Study-level findings and limits: Altogether, 150 to 200 TCR beta chains were recorded as cytomegalovirus-associated. For most TCR sequences rarity was the rule, although some public TCRs occurred in many donors. Confirmation was obtained in vitro that three CMV-associated chains are specific for CMV antigens.

Clones were sequenced by immunoSEQ multiplex PCR, and TCRdb holds only the in-frame ones, with some missing. This sample has 250,000 to 400,000 clones, with nearly 90% found just once. The receptor comes from a man aged 25-40 years in good health and CMV-seronegative. Sample: PBMCs.

CDR3 coding DNA: TGTGCCAGCAGCCAATCTACGGGCGGAGGGCTGATGAATGGCTACACCTTC. Amino acid sequence: CASSQSTGGGLMNGYTF. The chain recombines TRBV16 with TRBJ1-2; D is undetermined. The germline V gene has CDR1 KGHSY and CDR2 FQNENV. The germline V and J ends were trimmed by 0 bases and 6 bases, with 20 bases remaining between them. This CDR3 has 17 amino acids. The complete variable domain, with remaining parts taken from reference TRBV16 and TRBJ1-2, reads GEEVAQTPKHLVRGEGQKAKLYCAPIKGHSYVFWYQQVLKNEFKFLISFQNENVFDETGMPKERFSAKCLPNSPCSLEIQATKLEDSAVYFCASSQSTGGGLMNGYTFGSGTRLTVV.